This T cell receptor (beta chain) was observed in a study of cytomegalovirus exposure and HLA in healthy donors. The V gene's germline CDR1 is SGHNT and CDR2 YYREEE (reference sequence). The V gene end was trimmed by 4 bases and the J gene end by 1 base; junction bases not matched to a gene: 2. CDR3 length equals 14 residues. On this clone itself: What it recognizes is unknown.

The study, taken as a whole, reports: TCR beta chains associated with HLA were, in a later analysis, more clonally expanded than equally common others. One cluster of highly shared sequence variants probably arose as a sequencing artifact. CMV serostatus was the sole immune exposure information available.

The PCR used 60 Vbeta and 13 Jbeta primers. Clones were read by immunoSEQ multiplex PCR, and TCRdb kept only the in-frame ones, dropping some. The repertoire consists of more than 95,000 clones, with around 80% occurring once and the leading ten covering around 1.5%. This chain uses TRBV5-4 with TRBJ2-1, with 7 nucleotides matching TRBD1. What was sequenced was PBMCs. This clonotype was obtained from a woman aged 40 to 50 in good health and CMV-seronegative. The CDR3 reads CASSRDSSYNEQFF. For the CDR3, the DNA is TGTGCCAGCAGCCGGGACAGTTCCTACAATGAGCAGTTCTTC.